A single sample gave rise to the 17 T cell receptor beta chains below, sequenced in a study of blood T cell repertoires in COVID-19. Some clones are missing from TCRdb's copy, which holds only in-frame ones; the method was immunoSEQ multiplex PCR. The sample lists approximately 340,000 clones, approximately 91% occurring once. Input material: PBMCs or T cells enriched from blood (not recorded which). The receptors stem from a woman aged 40 to 49 who had been exposed to COVID-19.

Details on this clone: Other DNA variants within this sample encode the same CDR3. The chain couples TRBV27 to TRBJ1-5; D uncertain. With 1 base removed from V and 4 bases from J, the gap between germline ends came to 5 bases. This CDR3 has 13 residues. Germline CDR1 MNHEY, CDR2 SMNVEV (reference sequence). The CDR3 DNA reads TGTGCCAGCAGTTTATGGGCGAATCAGCCCCAGCATTTT. This sequence encodes CASSLWANQPQHF.

This rearrangement joins TRBV5-1 to TRBJ2-1; D might be TRBD1 (5 bases). Between the trimmed V and J ends, which lost 1 base and 2 bases, there was a span of 7 bases. This CDR3 contains 14 residues. The V gene's germline CDR1 is SGHRS and CDR2 YFSETQ. CDR3 sequence reads: CASSLKGPYNEQFF. CDR3 coding DNA: TGCGCCAGCAGCTTGAAGGGGCCCTACAATGAGCAGTTCTTC.

The chain recombines TRBV19 with TRBJ1-2; TRBD1 matches 8 bases. The germline gives CDR1 LNHDA, CDR2 SQIVND (reference sequence). CDR3 length: 13 residues. With V trimmed by 3 bases and J by 8 bases, 5 bases remained unmatched. The CDR3, as DNA: TGTGCCAGTAGTATGGACAGGGTGGGGGGCTACACCTTC. This encodes CASSMDRVGGYTF.

The CDR3 sequence: CASSPTGTGYGYTF. DNA of the CDR3: TGTGCCAGCAGCCCCACCGGGACAGGGTATGGCTACACCTTC. V gene TRBV6-6 combines with J gene TRBJ1-2; 9 nucleotides align to TRBD1. Trimming took 6 bases from V and 5 from J; bases not matched to a gene: 7. The CDR3 loop spans 14 amino acids. Per germline, CDR1 MNHNY and CDR2 SVGAGI (reference sequence).

V is TRBV30 and J is TRBJ1-6, with D uncertain. The V gene lost 2 bases and the J gene lost 11 bases, with 7 bases spanning the gap. Germline V gives CDR1 GTSNPN, CDR2 SVGIG (reference sequence). The CDR3 totals 11 residues. CDR3 sequence reads: CAWSSGTPLHF. In DNA, the CDR3 is TGTGCCTGGAGTTCGGGGACACCCCTCCACTTT.

Written as DNA, the CDR3 is TGTGCCAGTAAACGGGGGGCAGAGAATAACTATGGCTACACCTTC. Translating gives CASKRGAENNYGYTF. The J gene is TRBJ1-2, the V gene TRBV19, with a possible D match to TRBD1 (6 bases). The CDR3 is 15 residues long. CDR1 LNHDA and CDR2 SQIVND come from the germline V gene (reference sequence). Deletions cut 7 bases from V and 1 base from J, with 16 bases between.

The chain employs TRBV14 and TRBJ1-1; no definite D call. Trimming left V 6 bases short and J 0 bases short, with 8 bases between. Germline V lookup: CDR1 SGHDN, CDR2 FVKESK. The CDR3 consists of 13 residues. The CDR3 reads CASSPGMNTEAFF. Here the CDR3 DNA reads TGTGCCAGCAGTCCGGGGATGAACACTGAAGCTTTCTTT.

The CDR3 nucleotides are TGTGCCAGCTCACCACTCGCCCCAGGGGCGGATTCACCCCTCCACTTT. Protein sequence: CASSPLAPGADSPLHF. The chain carries TRBV18 and TRBJ1-6; D may be TRBD1 (6 bases). V was cut by 1 base and J by 8 bases, with 15 bases left in between. Germline loops: CDR1 KGHSH, CDR2 LQKENI. This CDR3 is built from 16 residues. The complete variable domain, with remaining parts taken from reference TRBV18 and TRBJ1-6, reads NAGVMQNPRHLVRRRGQEARLRCSPMKGHSHVYWYRQLPEEGLKFMVYLQKENIIDESGMPKERFSAEFPKEGPSILRIQQVVRGDSAAYFCASSPLAPGADSPLHFGNGTRLTVT.

The chain employs TRBV13 and TRBJ2-5; 14 nucleotides line up with TRBD2. With 5 bases clipped from V and 5 bases from J, the junction kept 13 bases outside the gene matches. The CDR3 is 18 residues long. CDR1 PRHDT and CDR2 FYEKMQ come from the germline V gene (reference sequence). CDR3 region: CASSLRLAGGPGRETQYF. The CDR3 DNA sequence: TGTGCCAGCAGCCTCCGACTAGCGGGAGGGCCGGGTCGTGAGACCCAGTACTTC.

The V call is TRBV19, the J call TRBJ1-1; possible D gene TRBD1, 6 bases. The germline V and J ends were trimmed by 3 bases and 1 base, with 18 bases remaining between them. Germline V gives CDR1 LNHDA, CDR2 SQIVND (reference sequence). There are 17 residues in the CDR3. CDR3: CASSIRHRAGANTEAFF. CDR3 DNA sequence: TGTGCCAGTAGTATTCGCCACAGGGCGGGGGCGAACACTGAAGCTTTCTTT.

V is TRBV9 and J is TRBJ2-7; D call uncertain. Germline CDR1 is SGDLS and CDR2 is YYNGEE. The V end lost 0 bases, the J end lost 1 base, and 8 bases lay between the germline ends. This CDR3 comprises 14 residues. CDR3 amino acids: CASSVEADSYEQYF. In nucleotides, the CDR3 is TGTGCCAGCAGCGTAGAGGCGGATTCCTACGAGCAGTACTTC.

V usage is TRBV12-3 or TRBV12-4 and J usage is TRBJ1-4, with TRBD1 as a possible D gene (6 bases). Trimming pared 3 bases from V and 8 bases from J, leaving 10 bases between. The CDR3 has 13 residues. CDR3 loop: CASSFAQGEKLFF. The CDR3 nucleotides read TGTGCCAGCAGTTTCGCGCAGGGGGAAAAACTGTTTTTT.

This chain uses TRBV3-1 (or the pseudogene TRBV3-2) with TRBJ1-5; unclear D gene. The CDR3 is 14 amino acids. Germline V CDR1 and CDR2: LGHDT, YNNKEL (reference sequence). V lost 5 bases, J lost 0 bases, and 8 bases lay in between. This chain's CDR3 is CASSEENSNQPQHF. For the CDR3, the DNA is TGTGCCAGCAGCGAGGAAAATAGCAATCAGCCCCAGCATTTT.

The chain carries TRBV14 and TRBJ2-7; 12 nucleotides line up with TRBD2. Germline-derived CDR1 and CDR2 are SGHDN and FVKESK. CDR3 length equals 18 residues. V gave up 2 bases and J gave up 0 bases; unmatched junction bases: 8. This CDR3 is CASSQMRGLAGLSYEQYF. CDR3 in DNA: TGTGCCAGCAGCCAAATGCGAGGACTAGCGGGACTCTCCTACGAGCAGTACTTC.

For the CDR3, the DNA is TGTGCCAGCAGCTTGGCGCTCGGGAGAACTGGAAACACCATATATTTT. This gives the protein CASSLALGRTGNTIYF. J is TRBJ1-3 and V is TRBV11-2; no clear D. V lost 3 bases to trimming and J lost 2 bases, with 14 bases between them. The CDR3 contains 16 residues. Germline assignment: CDR1 SGHAT and CDR2 FQNNGV.

A note on this clone: The sample has other DNA sequences that encode this CDR3 too. The chain combines TRBV19 with TRBJ1-5; 7 bases are shared with TRBD1. V shed 5 bases, J shed 6 bases, and the junction held 4 bases outside the gene matches. This CDR3 comprises 13 residues. From germline, CDR1 is LNHDA and CDR2 SQIVND (reference sequence). For the CDR3, the DNA is TGTGCCAGTAGTCGGGACAGAGGTCAGCCCCAGCATTTT. Translated, it gives CASSRDRGQPQHF.

This sequence joins TRBV20-1 and TRBJ2-7; tentatively, D is TRBD1 (5 bases). V lost 3 bases, J lost 3 bases, and 12 bases lay in between. The CDR3 sequence is 13 residues long. Germline V lookup: CDR1 DFQATT, CDR2 SNEGSKA (reference sequence). CDR3: CSASRQGSYEQYF. The CDR3 DNA reads as TGCAGTGCTAGTCGCCAGGGTAGCTACGAGCAGTACTTC.